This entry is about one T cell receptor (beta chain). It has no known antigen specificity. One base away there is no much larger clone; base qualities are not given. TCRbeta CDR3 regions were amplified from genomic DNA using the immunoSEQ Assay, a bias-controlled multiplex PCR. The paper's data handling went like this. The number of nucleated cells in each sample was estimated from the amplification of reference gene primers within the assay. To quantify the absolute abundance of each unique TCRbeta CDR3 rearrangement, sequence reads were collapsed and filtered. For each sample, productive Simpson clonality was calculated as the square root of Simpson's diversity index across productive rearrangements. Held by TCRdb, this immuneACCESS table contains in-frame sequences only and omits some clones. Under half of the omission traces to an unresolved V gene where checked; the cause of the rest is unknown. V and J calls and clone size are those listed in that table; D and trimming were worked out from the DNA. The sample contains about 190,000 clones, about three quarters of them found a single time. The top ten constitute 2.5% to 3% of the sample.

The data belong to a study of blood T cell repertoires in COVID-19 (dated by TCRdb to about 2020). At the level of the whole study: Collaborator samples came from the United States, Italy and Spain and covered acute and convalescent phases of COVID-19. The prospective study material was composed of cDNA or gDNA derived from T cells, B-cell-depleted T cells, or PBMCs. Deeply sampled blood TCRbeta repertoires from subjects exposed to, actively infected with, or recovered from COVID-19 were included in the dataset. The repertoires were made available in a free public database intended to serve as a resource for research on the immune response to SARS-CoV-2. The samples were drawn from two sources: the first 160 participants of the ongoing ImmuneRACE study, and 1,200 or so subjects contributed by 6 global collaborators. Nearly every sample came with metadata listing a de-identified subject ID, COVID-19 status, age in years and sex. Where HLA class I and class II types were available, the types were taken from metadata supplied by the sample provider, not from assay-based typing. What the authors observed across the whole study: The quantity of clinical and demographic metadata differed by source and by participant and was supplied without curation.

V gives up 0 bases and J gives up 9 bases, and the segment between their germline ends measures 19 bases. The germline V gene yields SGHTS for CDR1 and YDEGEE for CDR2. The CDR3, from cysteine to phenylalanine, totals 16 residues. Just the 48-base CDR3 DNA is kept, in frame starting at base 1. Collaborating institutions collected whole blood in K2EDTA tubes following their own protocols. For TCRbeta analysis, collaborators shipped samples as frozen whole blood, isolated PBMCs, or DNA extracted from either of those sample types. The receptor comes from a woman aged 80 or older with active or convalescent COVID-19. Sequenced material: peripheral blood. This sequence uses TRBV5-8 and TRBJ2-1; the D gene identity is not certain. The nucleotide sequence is TGTGCCAGCAGCTTGGCCGGGTCAGAACGGATTTTTGAGCAGTTCTTC. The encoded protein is CASSLAGSERIFEQFF.